The source of this T cell receptor beta chain is a study of T cell responses to AZD1222 COVID-19 vaccine. Generated by immunoSEQ multiplex PCR, the TCRdb table keeps only in-frame clones and is missing some. The data contain roughly 130,000 clones, 75% to 95% of them singletons. Study-wide points: All repertoire sampling was performed exclusively after the peak T cell response.

To note about this clone: Its target is not known.

Germline CDR1 SGHRS, CDR2 YFSETQ. V lost 2 bases to trimming and J lost 0 bases, with 8 bases between them. This CDR3 is built from 14 residues. V usage is TRBV5-1 and J usage is TRBJ1-1; D perhaps matches TRBD1 (5 bases). The clonotype was recovered from an adult in good health. Source: peripheral blood, taken on day 0 of AZD1222 vaccination. The CDR3 sequence is CASSFGTMNTEAFF. CDR3 bases: TGCGCCAGCAGCTTTGGGACCATGAACACTGAAGCTTTCTTT.